The 5 T cell receptor beta chains below come from one sample, sequenced in a study of blood T cell repertoires in COVID-19. Method: immunoSEQ multiplex PCR; TCRdb's copy keeps in-frame clones and lacks some. The sample gives 200,000 to 250,000 clones, approximately 85% of which show up once; around 10% is in the top ten. Sequencing input: PBMCs or T cells enriched from blood (not recorded which). The receptors were sampled from a woman aged 45 to 65 with acute COVID-19.

This clone showed up just a few times. The CDR3 DNA reads as TGCGCCAGCAGCCAAGGGGTCGGCGGGCTCGACACTGAAGCTTTCTTT. Encoded protein: CASSQGVGGLDTEAFF. V usage is TRBV4-3 and J usage is TRBJ1-1; D gene uncertain. CDR1 and CDR2 from the germline V gene are LGHNA and YSLEER. The V and J ends lost 1 base and 3 bases respectively, with 15 bases between them. The CDR3 runs 16 residues.

V and J are TRBV5-4 and TRBJ1-3; a possible D gene is TRBD1 (6 bases). The CDR3 consists of 15 residues. V was trimmed by 3 bases and J by 4 bases, leaving 14 bases between them. Germline CDR1 reads SGHNT; CDR2 reads YYREEE (reference sequence). The CDR3 protein is CASSSTGSGGNTIYF. DNA for the CDR3: TGTGCCAGCAGCTCGACAGGAAGCGGAGGAAACACCATATATTTT.

This chain uses TRBV5-6 with TRBJ2-7; D may be TRBD2 (5 bases). CDR3 size: 12 residues. Germline values: CDR1 SGHDT, CDR2 YYEEEE. Trimming left V 3 bases short and J 6 bases short, with 10 bases between. The CDR3 spells CASSSGGIEQYF. The CDR3 region has the DNA TGTGCCAGCAGCTCAGGAGGAATCGAGCAGTACTTC.

The chain recombines TRBV7-9 with TRBJ2-3; 7 bases agree with TRBD1. Germline V gene lookup returns CDR1 SEHNR and CDR2 FQNEAQ (reference sequence). V trimming: 5 bases; J trimming: 2 bases; junction bases outside the gene matches: 7. There are 15 residues in the CDR3. The CDR3 sequence: CASSAPGTVTDTQYF. The CDR3 DNA is TGTGCCAGCAGCGCGCCAGGGACAGTCACAGATACGCAGTATTTT.

The rearrangement uses TRBV19 and TRBJ1-6; 9 bases are shared with TRBD1. The CDR3 extends over 17 amino acids. Germline loops: CDR1 LNHDA, CDR2 SQIVND (reference sequence). The junction had 5 bases not matched to a gene; V was cut back by 3 bases and J by 2 bases. The CDR3: CASSMGQGDAYNSPLHF. Written as DNA, the CDR3 is TGTGCCAGTAGTATGGGACAGGGAGACGCCTATAATTCACCCCTCCACTTT.